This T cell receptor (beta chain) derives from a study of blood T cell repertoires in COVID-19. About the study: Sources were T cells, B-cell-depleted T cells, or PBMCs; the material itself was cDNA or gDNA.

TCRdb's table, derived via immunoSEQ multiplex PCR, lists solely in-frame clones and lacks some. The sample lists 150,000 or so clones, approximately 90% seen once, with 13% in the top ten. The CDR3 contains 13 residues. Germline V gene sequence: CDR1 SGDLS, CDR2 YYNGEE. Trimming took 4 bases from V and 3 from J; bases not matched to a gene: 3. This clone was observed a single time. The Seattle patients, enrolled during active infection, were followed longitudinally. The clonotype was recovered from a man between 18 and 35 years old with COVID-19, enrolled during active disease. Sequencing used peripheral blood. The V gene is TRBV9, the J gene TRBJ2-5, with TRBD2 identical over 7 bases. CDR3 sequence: CASSPLAEETQYF. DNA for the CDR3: TGTGCCAGCAGCCCTCTAGCGGAAGAGACCCAGTACTTC.